The 32 T cell receptor beta chains given below trace back to one sample, sequenced in a study of cytomegalovirus exposure and HLA in healthy donors. The PCR was carried out with 60 Vbeta primers and 13 Jbeta primers. The table came from immunoSEQ multiplex PCR; TCRdb's copy has only in-frame clones and leaves some out. The sample lists around 150,000 clones, around 85% seen once, with under 0.95% in the top ten. The specimen sequenced was PBMCs. The receptors originated from a woman aged 25 to 45 in good health and CMV-seronegative.

The rearrangement links TRBV4-3 to TRBJ1-4, with D maybe TRBD1 (5 bases). Germline CDR1 is LGHNA and CDR2 is YSLEER. This CDR3 spans 15 amino acids. Trimming pared 2 bases from V and 4 bases from J, leaving 11 bases between. CDR3 in amino acids: CASSQSRDSNEKLFF. The DNA of the CDR3 is TGCGCCAGCAGCCAATCGCGTGACAGTAATGAAAAACTGTTTTTT.

The chain links TRBV30 to TRBJ2-7; D is perhaps TRBD1 (5 bases). V was cut by 1 base and J by 5 bases, with 9 bases left in between. The length of the CDR3 is 12 residues. The germline CDR1 and CDR2 sequences are GTSNPN and SVGIG (reference sequence). The CDR3 nucleotides are TGTGCCTGGAGTGGGACATCTCACGAGCAGTACTTC. Its protein is CAWSGTSHEQYF.

This chain joins TRBV28 and TRBJ2-5; 8 nucleotides line up with TRBD1. The J call could be wrong; TRBJ2-7 is a better fit for the DNA end. CDR3 length: 15 amino acids. Germline V CDR1 and CDR2: MDHEN, SYDVKM. The CDR3, as DNA: TGTGCCAGCAGGCCAGGGGGCGAGAGCTCCTACGAGCAGTACTTC. Amino acid sequence: CASRPGGESSYEQYF.

This chain's CDR3 is CASHSSYNEQFF. The CDR3 coding sequence is TGTGCCAGCCATAGCTCCTACAATGAGCAGTTCTTC. The chain employs TRBV6-5 and TRBJ2-1, with no clear D. Trimming left V 8 bases short and J 0 bases short, with 5 bases between. Germline lookup yields CDR1 MNHEY and CDR2 SVGAGI. This CDR3 spans 12 amino acids.

This chain links TRBV4-3 with TRBJ1-1; no definite D call. Germline loops: CDR1 LGHNA, CDR2 YSLEER. Between the trimmed V and J ends, which lost 0 bases and 11 bases, there was a span of 10 bases. This CDR3 has 12 residues. CDR3 sequence reads: CASSQDGGFAFF. Written as DNA, the CDR3 is TGCGCCAGCAGCCAAGATGGAGGGTTCGCTTTCTTT.

The rearrangement joins TRBV30 to TRBJ1-4; D remains unclear. Trimming took 4 bases from V and 5 from J, leaving 11 bases between them. The CDR3 covers 13 residues. Germline CDR1 is GTSNPN and CDR2 is SVGIG (reference sequence). CDR3 DNA sequence: TGTGCCTGGAAAGCTAGAGAGAATGAAAAACTGTTTTTT. It codes for CAWKARENEKLFF. Full variable domain (remainder filled in from reference TRBV30 and TRBJ1-4): SQTIHQWPATLVQPVGSPLSLECTVEGTSNPNLYWYRQAAGRGLQLLFYSVGIGQISSEVPQNLSASRPQDRQFILSSKKLLLSDSGFYLCAWKARENEKLFFGSGTQLSVL.

The chain employs TRBV10-3 and TRBJ2-5, with D perhaps TRBD2 (6 bases). This CDR3 has 14 amino acids. V lost 3 bases and J 4 bases, leaving 12 bases between the germline ends. Germline V gene data show CDR1 as ENHRY and CDR2 as SYGVKD. This CDR3 is CAISDNGSTETQYF. The CDR3 DNA sequence: TGTGCCATCAGTGACAACGGGAGTACAGAGACCCAGTACTTC.

The rearrangement links TRBV15 to TRBJ2-5; D is possibly TRBD1 (6 bases). The J call is in doubt because the DNA end fits TRBJ2-7 better. CDR1 is LNHNV, CDR2 YYDKDF, per germline (reference sequence). The CDR3 runs to 13 residues. Here the CDR3 DNA reads TGTGCCACCAGCAGGGGGACACTTAACGAGCAGTACTTC. Translating it yields CATSRGTLNEQYF.

This clone was seen a handful of times. The chain has TRBV9 and TRBJ1-2; possibly TRBD1 for D (5 bases). Per the germline V gene, CDR1 is SGDLS and CDR2 is YYNGEE. CDR3 length equals 14 residues. V lost 1 base to trimming and J lost 6 bases, with 13 bases between them. The CDR3: CASSVRSREDGYTF. CDR3 nucleotide sequence: TGTGCCAGCAGCGTAAGGTCCAGGGAGGATGGCTACACCTTC.

The rearrangement links TRBV2 to TRBJ2-3; 8 nucleotides line up with TRBD1. The V gene end was trimmed by 3 bases and the J gene end by 3 bases; junction bases not matched to a gene: 5. From germline, CDR1 is SNHLY and CDR2 FYNNEI. The CDR3 is 15 residues long. This chain's CDR3 is CASSDGQGQTDTQYF. The CDR3 nucleotides are TGTGCCAGCAGTGATGGACAGGGACAAACAGATACGCAGTATTTT.

The chain couples TRBV6-5 to TRBJ2-7; 8 bases fit TRBD2. This CDR3 has 15 residues. The V segment lost 5 bases and the J segment 2 bases; nucleotides outside the gene matches: 8. Germline V gene lookup returns CDR1 MNHEY and CDR2 SVGAGI. In nucleotides, the CDR3 is TGTGCCAGCAGTCCCCACGCGGGGGGCACCTACGAGCAGTACTTC. It translates to CASSPHAGGTYEQYF.

This sequence joins TRBV7-9 and TRBJ2-2; D remains ambiguous. Germline values: CDR1 SEHNR, CDR2 FQNEAQ (reference sequence). Trimming stripped 3 bases from V and 6 bases from J, with 5 bases between. The CDR3 is 12 residues long. This CDR3 reads CASSFPAGELFF. The DNA for the CDR3 is TGTGCCAGCAGCTTCCCCGCCGGGGAGCTGTTTTTT.

The V call is TRBV19, the J call TRBJ1-1; possibly TRBD1 for D (5 bases). Germline V gene sequence: CDR1 LNHDA, CDR2 SQIVND (reference sequence). The CDR3 covers 15 residues. Trimming cost V 5 bases and J 2 bases, with 15 bases left between them. The CDR3 DNA sequence: TGTGCCAGTAGTCAGATGTCCCAGGGAAACACTGAAGCTTTCTTT. It codes for CASSQMSQGNTEAFF.

The chain links TRBV7-6 to TRBJ1-5, with TRBD1 matching over 8 bases. The CDR3 runs to 14 residues. The germline V gene encodes CDR1 SGHVS and CDR2 FNYEAQ. The V segment lost 5 bases and the J segment 7 bases; nucleotides outside the gene matches: 7. The CDR3 spells CASSATGARQPQHF. DNA of the CDR3: TGTGCCAGCAGCGCGACAGGGGCTCGGCAGCCCCAGCATTTT.

The chain joins TRBV19 to TRBJ1-1, with 11 nucleotides matching TRBD1. Trimming at V came to 6 bases and at J to 7 bases, leaving 13 bases not matched to a gene. CDR3 length: 16 amino acids. Germline V lookup: CDR1 LNHDA, CDR2 SQIVND (reference sequence). The CDR3 nucleotides are TGTGCCAGTAGAACCATTACCGGGACAGGGGGTGGTGAAGCTTTCTTT. Its protein product is CASRTITGTGGGEAFF.

This chain links TRBV29-1 with TRBJ2-1, with 7 bases matching TRBD2. The trim removed 3 bases at V and 3 bases at J, leaving 5 bases unmatched. Per germline, CDR1 SQVTM and CDR2 ANQGSEA. CDR3 size: 14 residues. The CDR3 nucleotides are TGCAGCGTTGAGAGGGGAGGGCTCTACAATGAGCAGTTCTTC. Its protein product is CSVERGGLYNEQFF.

The chain couples TRBV11-2 to TRBJ2-1, with 7 positions matching TRBD2. V lost 5 bases to trimming and J lost 6 bases; unmatched junction nucleotides: 10. The CDR3 contains 15 residues. Germline lookup yields CDR1 SGHAT and CDR2 FQNNGV. The CDR3 nucleotides are TGTGCCAGCAGCCACACCCGGGGAGGGGCCAATGAGCAGTTCTTC. Translation gives CASSHTRGGANEQFF.

This clone was observed once. One end of the junction varies from germline; a read error may be responsible. This chain links TRBV7-2 with TRBJ1-2, with TRBD1 matching over 7 bases. The length of the CDR3 is 12 residues. Germline CDR1 SGHTA, CDR2 FQGNSA. CDR3 amino acids: CASSEITGTENF. The CDR3, as DNA: TGTGCCAGCAGCGAAATAACCGGGACAGAAAACTTC. Full variable domain (rest looked up from reference TRBV7-2 and TRBJ1-2): GAGVSQSPSNKVTEKGKDVELRCDPISGHTALYWYRQSLGQGLEFLIYFQGNSAPDKSGLPSDRFSAERTGGSVSTLTIQRTQQEDSAVYLCASSEITGTENFGSGTRLTVV.

This clone was found a few times. The rearrangement joins TRBV7-9 to TRBJ1-3; unclear D gene. Looked up from germline, CDR1 is SEHNR and CDR2 is FQNEAQ (reference sequence). This CDR3 is 13 amino acids long. Trimming shortened V by 5 bases and J by 0 bases, and 5 bases separated the two germline ends. For the CDR3, the DNA is TGTGCCAGCAGCGAGGACTCTGGAAACACCATATATTTT. Amino acid sequence: CASSEDSGNTIYF.

J is TRBJ1-5 and V is TRBV19; no clear D gene. The CDR3 has 13 amino acids. The V gene lost 3 bases and the J gene lost 6 bases, with 9 bases spanning the gap. Germline CDR1 reads LNHDA; CDR2 reads SQIVND (reference sequence). CDR3 sequence reads: CASSIGTFQPQHF. DNA of the CDR3: TGTGCCAGTAGTATTGGCACGTTTCAGCCCCAGCATTTT.

The rearrangement uses TRBV2 and TRBJ2-7, with 7 bases lining up with TRBD1. After removal of 4 bases from V and 6 bases from J, the junction contained 12 bases not matched to a gene. The CDR3 length is 15 residues. Germline V gene sequence: CDR1 SNHLY, CDR2 FYNNEI. CDR3 DNA sequence: TGTGCCAGCAGTGCCCCCCAGAGAACAGGGGTCGAGCAGTACTTC. Translation: CASSAPQRTGVEQYF.

The chain recombines TRBV4-1 with TRBJ2-5; D is perhaps TRBD2 (6 bases). This CDR3 has 15 amino acids. V was trimmed by 1 base and J by 5 bases, leaving 14 bases between them. Germline-derived CDR1 and CDR2 are MGHRA and YSYEKL. The CDR3 bases are TGCGCCAGCAGCCAAGTTCGAGGGGAGGTGGAGACCCAGTACTTC. It is translated as CASSQVRGEVETQYF.

Turning to this clone: This same CDR3 is encoded by further DNA sequences in the sample. The chain couples TRBV7-2 to TRBJ1-3; possible D gene TRBD1, 5 bases. Trimming stripped 5 bases from V and 0 bases from J, with 11 bases between. Germline CDR1 and CDR2: SGHTA and FQGNSA. The CDR3 spans 15 residues. CDR3 in DNA: TGTGCCAGCAGCCCCCGGCAGGGCTCTGGAAACACCATATATTTT. Its translation: CASSPRQGSGNTIYF. Full variable domain (outside the CDR3, taken from reference TRBV7-2 and TRBJ1-3): GAGVSQSPSNKVTEKGKDVELRCDPISGHTALYWYRQSLGQGLEFLIYFQGNSAPDKSGLPSDRFSAERTGGSVSTLTIQRTQQEDSAVYLCASSPRQGSGNTIYFGEGSWLTVV.

This chain links TRBV19 with TRBJ2-6; D is ambiguous. Germline CDR1 LNHDA, CDR2 SQIVND (reference sequence). This CDR3 has 17 residues. V was cut by 0 bases and J by 1 base, with 10 bases left in between. CDR3 bases: TGTGCCAGTAGTATAGAGGTCGGTAATTCTGGGGCCAACGTCCTGACTTTC. As protein: CASSIEVGNSGANVLTF. The variable domain in full, completed from reference TRBV19 and TRBJ2-6, reads DGGITQSPKYLFRKEGQNVTLSCEQNLNHDAMYWYRQDPGQGLRLIYYSQIVNDFQKGDIAEGYSVSREKKESFPLTVTSAQKNPTAFYLCASSIEVGNSGANVLTFGAGSRLTVL.

The gene calls are TRBV4-3 and TRBJ2-2, with 7 bases matching TRBD2. Germline V gives CDR1 LGHNA, CDR2 YSLEER. After removal of 4 bases from V and 1 base from J, the junction contained 3 bases not matched to a gene. This CDR3 has 15 amino acids. This CDR3 is CASSPERGNTGELFF. The CDR3 DNA reads TGCGCCAGCAGCCCGGAGCGGGGGAACACCGGGGAGCTGTTTTTT.

This clone was detected a few times. This sequence joins TRBV5-6 and TRBJ2-7; possible D gene TRBD1, 6 bases. Trimming pared 2 bases from V and 9 bases from J, leaving 18 bases between. Germline lookup yields CDR1 SGHDT and CDR2 YYEEEE. The CDR3 length is 14 residues. DNA of the CDR3: TGTGCCAGCAGCTTACAGGGTGTAGGAACATGGCAGTACTTC. Translation: CASSLQGVGTWQYF. The variable domain in full, with the rest retrieved from reference TRBV5-6 and TRBJ2-7, is DAGVTQSPTHLIKTRGQQVTLRCSPKSGHDTVSWYQQALGQGPQFIFQYYEEEERQRGNFPDRFSGHQFPNYSSELNVNALLLGDSALYLCASSLQGVGTWQYFGPGTRLTVT.

V and J are TRBV5-6 and TRBJ1-5, with D uncertain. Trimming stripped 4 bases from V and 0 bases from J, with 14 bases between. Per the germline V gene, CDR1 is SGHDT and CDR2 is YYEEEE. The CDR3 contains 16 residues. The CDR3 region is CASSRRGTYSNQPQHF. CDR3 nucleotide sequence: TGTGCCAGCAGCAGACGGGGTACCTATAGCAATCAGCCCCAGCATTTT.

The chain carries TRBV6-1 and TRBJ2-7; 7 bases fit TRBD1. Germline V gene lookup returns CDR1 MNHNS and CDR2 SASEGT. The CDR3 extends over 15 amino acids. The trim removed 5 bases at V and 4 bases at J, leaving 11 bases unmatched. This chain's CDR3 is CASSKPDRLKYEQYF. CDR3 coding DNA: TGTGCCAGCAGTAAACCGGACAGGCTGAAATACGAGCAGTACTTC.

The chain couples TRBV2 to TRBJ2-7; no firm D call. Germline V gene lookup returns CDR1 SNHLY and CDR2 FYNNEI. The CDR3 spans 13 residues. V gave up 3 bases and J gave up 2 bases, with 8 bases separating them. The CDR3 DNA reads as TGTGCCAGCAGTGACCCGGGTACCTACGAGCAGTACTTC. Its protein product is CASSDPGTYEQYF.

This chain uses TRBV7-9 with TRBJ2-2; D is ambiguous. The CDR3 contains 13 residues. Germline assignment: CDR1 SEHNR and CDR2 FQNEAQ (reference sequence). Trimming took off 2 bases at V and 6 bases at J, with 7 bases between the two ends. In DNA form, the CDR3 reads TGTGCCAGCAGCTTATCAGGATCCGGGGAGCTGTTTTTT. Protein: CASSLSGSGELFF.

The rearrangement links TRBV7-2 to TRBJ1-2; D may be TRBD1 (5 bases). V lost 9 bases to trimming and J lost 8 bases, with 19 bases between them. Germline CDR1 SGHTA, CDR2 FQGNSA. The CDR3 consists of 13 residues. The CDR3 sequence is CASRLGSRGGYTF. CDR3 nucleotide sequence: TGTGCCAGTCGACTCGGGTCCCGGGGGGGCTACACCTTC.

The chain employs TRBV9 and TRBJ2-1, with D perhaps TRBD1 (5 bases). Trimming stripped 1 base from V and 6 bases from J, with 5 bases between. The CDR3 has 12 residues. CDR1 SGDLS and CDR2 YYNGEE come from the germline V gene. The CDR3 sequence: CASSVQGNEQFF. The CDR3 DNA follows: TGTGCCAGCAGCGTACAGGGCAATGAGCAGTTCTTC.